The clone carrying this T cell receptor beta chain appeared many times. The antigen is not known. TCRdb reprocessed the 5' RACE reads via MiXCR and lists one record per CDR3 protein. The sample yields 30,000 to 40,000 distinct CDR3 sequences, less than 4% seen once. The data derive from a study of CD8 T cells in ankylosing spondylitis. The CDR3 contains 16 residues. CDR1 is SGDLS and CDR2 is YYNGEE in the germline V gene. V shed 0 bases and J 8 bases; nucleotides not matched to a gene: 10. Study-level findings and limits: There was reportedly significant enrichment of clones that were disease-linked in matched ankylosing spondylitis synovial fluid.

The sequenced sample consisted of blood, either unsorted or a sorted T cell fraction (not recorded which). The TCR was taken from a male donor with ankylosing spondylitis or in good health (not recorded which). The chain has TRBV9 and TRBJ2-1, with 8 bases fitting TRBD2. The CDR3: CASSVGVSGDPHEQFF. DNA of the CDR3: TGTGCCAGCAGCGTAGGGGTTAGCGGGGACCCCCATGAGCAGTTCTTC.